The clone carrying this T cell receptor (beta chain) was seen ten or more times. Its antigen is unknown. The V and J ends lost 6 bases and 0 bases, in that order; junction bases with no gene match: 8. The CDR3 consists of 16 residues. Germline V gene data show CDR1 as MDHEN and CDR2 as SYDVKM. The sample belongs to a study of early T cells in non-severe SARS-CoV-2 infection. Study in general: Sequenced bulk RNA came from whole blood that was unsorted, and chains were unpaired. The study, taken as a whole, reports: Private and CD4 specificities were missed by VDJdb matching, which favored anti-spike CD8 responses.

Molecules of cDNA were individually given unique molecular identifiers that were attached to them. TCRdb redid the calling of the 5' RACE reads with MiXCR, one entry per CDR3 protein. In the table there are 55,000 to 75,000 distinct CDR3 sequences, 9% to 10% of which are singletons. The sample was whole blood, taken at baseline. The chain couples TRBV28 to TRBJ2-7; 10 bases are a match to TRBD1. The source is an adult who was a healthcare worker with PCR-confirmed SARS-CoV-2 infection or an uninfected control (not recorded which). The CDR3 DNA reads TGTGCCAGCAGACGGGACAGGGGAATCAGCTCCTACGAGCAGTACTTC. This encodes CASRRDRGISSYEQYF.